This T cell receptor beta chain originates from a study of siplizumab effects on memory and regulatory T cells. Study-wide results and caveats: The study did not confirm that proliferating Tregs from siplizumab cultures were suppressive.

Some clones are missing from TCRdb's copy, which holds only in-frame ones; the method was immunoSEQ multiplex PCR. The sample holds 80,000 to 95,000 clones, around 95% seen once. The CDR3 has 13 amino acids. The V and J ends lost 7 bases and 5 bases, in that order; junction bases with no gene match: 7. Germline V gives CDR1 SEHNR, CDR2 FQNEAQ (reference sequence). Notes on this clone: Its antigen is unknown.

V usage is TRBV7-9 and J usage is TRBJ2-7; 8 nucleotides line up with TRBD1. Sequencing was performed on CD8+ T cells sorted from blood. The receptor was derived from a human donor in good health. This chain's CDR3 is CASTQGVVDEQYF. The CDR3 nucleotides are TGTGCCAGCACACAGGGGGTAGTTGACGAGCAGTACTTC. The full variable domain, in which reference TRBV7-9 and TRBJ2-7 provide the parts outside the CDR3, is DTGVSQNPRHKITKRGQNVTFRCDPISEHNRLYWYRQTLGQGPEFLTYFQNEAQLEKSRLLSDRFSAERPKGSFSTLEIQRTEQGDSAMYLCASTQGVVDEQYFGPGTRLTVT.